Listed here are 3 T cell receptor beta chains from one sample, sequenced in a study of blood T cell repertoires in COVID-19. Libraries were prepared by immunoSEQ multiplex PCR; TCRdb keeps only in-frame clonotypes and omits some of them. The sample lists more than 200,000 clones; around 89% were seen once. Sequencing input: peripheral blood. The receptors were sampled from a woman under 40 with COVID-19, enrolled during active disease.

Comments on this clone: One junction end disagrees with the germline gene, perhaps due to a read error. The chain carries TRBV19 and TRBJ2-6; 10 nucleotides line up with TRBD2. In germline, CDR1 is LNHDA, CDR2 SQIVND (reference sequence). The CDR3 has 15 residues. CDR3 in amino acids: CASSMFSGGADVLTF. The CDR3 nucleotides are TGTGCCAGTAGTATGTTCAGCGGGGGGGCCGACGTCCTGACTTTC. Full variable domain (outside the CDR3, taken from reference TRBV19 and TRBJ2-6): DGGITQSPKYLFRKEGQNVTLSCEQNLNHDAMYWYRQDPGQGLRLIYYSQIVNDFQKGDIAEGYSVSREKKESFPLTVTSAQKNPTAFYLCASSMFSGGADVLTFGAGSRLTVL.

This chain joins TRBV9 and TRBJ2-1; 9 positions match TRBD2. Per the germline V gene, CDR1 is SGDLS and CDR2 is YYNGEE. The V and J ends lost 0 bases and 4 bases, in that order; junction bases with no gene match: 5. The CDR3 runs 16 residues. DNA for the CDR3: TGTGCCAGCAGCGTAGCTCGTAGCGGGGGTTACAATGAGCAGTTCTTC. Residues: CASSVARSGGYNEQFF.

The V gene is TRBV5-1, the J gene TRBJ2-2, with D possibly being TRBD1 (5 bases). V lost 4 bases to trimming and J lost 10 bases, with 11 bases between them. The CDR3 length is 12 residues. From germline, CDR1 is SGHRS and CDR2 YFSETQ. In DNA form, the CDR3 reads TGCGCCAGCAGCGGCGGACACCCGGAGCTGTTTTTT. This gives the protein CASSGGHPELFF.